A selection of T cell receptor beta chains follows, all from one sample in a study of cytomegalovirus exposure and HLA in healthy donors. Only in-frame clones appear in the TCRdb table, and some are missing; sequencing was by immunoSEQ multiplex PCR. The repertoire holds about 190,000 clones, with roughly 80% as singletons. The source material was PBMCs. The receptors originated from a woman under 30 in good health and CMV-seronegative. CDR3s include the opening cysteine and the closing phenylalanine or tryptophan. The D gene is left open where the match is weak.

j_gene | v_gene | d_gene | CDR3aa
TRBJ2-3 | TRBV5-1 | TRBD2 | CASSLVAGSVDTQYF
TRBJ2-3 | TRBV28 | TRBD1 | CASRADRGIAADTQYF
TRBJ2-7 | TRBV19 | TRBD2 | CASSSVTSGDSYEQYF
TRBJ2-3 | TRBV5-1 | TRBD1 | CASSDWDRASTDTQYF
TRBJ2-7 | TRBV27 | NA | CASSFLGQGEQYF
TRBJ2-1 | TRBV27 | TRBD2 | CASSLAGGLSEQFF
TRBJ1-2 | TRBV30 | TRBD1 | CAWSVARGPGYGYTF
TRBJ2-3 | TRBV25-1 | TRBD2 | CASSDPAGVWTDTQYF
TRBJ1-6 | TRBV28 | NA | CASSLGGGSYNSPLHF
TRBJ2-7 | TRBV5-4 | NA | CASSVGMGGRYEQYF
TRBJ2-7 | TRBV4-1 | TRBD1 | CASSQDGGTGAYEQYF
TRBJ2-1 | TRBV10-2 | TRBD2 | CASNKGASSGRNSYNEQFF
TRBJ1-2 | TRBV27 | TRBD1 | CASSFSQGGYGYTF
TRBJ2-3 | TRBV7-7 | TRBD2 | CASSSGVAGGTDTQYF
TRBJ2-5 | TRBV28 | TRBD2 | CASSTSGTSQTQYF
TRBJ2-7 | TRBV14 | TRBD1 | CASSFGQGARYEQYF
TRBJ2-2 | TRBV5-1 | TRBD1 | CASSSDRGLTGELFF
TRBJ2-7 | TRBV29-1 | TRBD1 | CSVGQGVGYEQYF
TRBJ1-5 | TRBV5-5 | NA | CASSSRGDRDQPQHF
TRBJ2-1 | TRBV28 | TRBD2 | CASSSGTSVISEQFF
TRBJ1-2 | TRBV27 | TRBD1 | CASSSGGLDYGYTF
TRBJ2-7 | TRBV7-2 | NA | CASSLATSSYEQYF
TRBJ2-1 | TRBV19 | TRBD2 | CASSAGDNEQFF
TRBJ2-1 | TRBV7-3 | TRBD2 | CASSPGGGTYNEQFF
TRBJ2-3 | TRBV6-4 | TRBD2 | CASSAAGGTDTQYF
TRBJ2-7 | TRBV5-8 | NA | CASSQGGGEQYF
TRBJ1-5 | TRBV28 | NA | CASITGNQPQHF
TRBJ1-3 | TRBV28 | TRBD1 | CASIRDRNSGNTIYF
TRBJ1-1 | TRBV10-3 | TRBD1 | CAISETRTGASTEAFF
TRBJ2-1 | TRBV28 | NA | CASGFGAANYVEQFF
TRBJ1-6 | TRBV6-4 | NA | CASSDSSSYNSPLHF
TRBJ1-3 | TRBV5-8 | NA | CASSWSSSGNTIYF
TRBJ1-6 | TRBV30 | TRBD1 | CAWRPEQGRGAYNSPLHF
TRBJ2-7 | TRBV7-9 | TRBD2 | CASSLEGLAGVGTF
TRBJ2-7 | TRBV29-1 | NA | CSVLTGYEQYF
TRBJ1-1 | TRBV7-3 | TRBD1 | CASSGGTGYAEAFF
TRBJ2-5 | TRBV2 | TRBD1 | CASSFVTGAYETQYF
TRBJ2-3 | TRBV4-1 | NA | CASSQDPAEGSTDTQYF
TRBJ1-5 | TRBV28 | NA | CASSSLRTPHSWDQPQHF
TRBJ1-5 | TRBV2 | TRBD1 | CASSPTGVNQPQHF
TRBJ2-2 | TRBV28 | TRBD1 | CASRRTGGAGELFF
TRBJ2-1 | TRBV9 | TRBD2 | CASSPFYSWRGGYNEQFF
TRBJ1-3 | TRBV5-8 | NA | CASSLVTTGNTIYF
TRBJ1-2 | TRBV19 | NA | CASSYRENYGYTF